The present T cell receptor beta chain was sequenced within a study of shared clonotypes between healthy human individuals. Study context: The plates for each donor numbered three CD4 naive, three CD4 memory, two CD8 naive and one CD8 memory.

CD45RA-negative memory and CD45RA+ naive subsets were split from the CD4+ cells. Sequenced by immunoSEQ multiplex PCR; TCRdb stores in-frame clones only, minus some. The sample lists about 2.3 million clones, approximately 93% occurring once. CDR1 is SGHDN and CDR2 is FVKESK in the germline V gene. The CDR3 runs 10 residues. The origin of this receptor is a man between 18 and 29 years old in good health. Some clones in this sample may be carry-over from other donors' samples. The chain combines TRBV14 with TRBJ2-1; D unclear. Sequenced material: naive CD4+ T cells from PBMCs. Indicated subset: CD45RA+ positively selected. The CDR3 loop reads CGRGPNEQFF. As DNA, the CDR3 is TGTGGCAGAGGACCCAATGAGCAGTTCTTC.